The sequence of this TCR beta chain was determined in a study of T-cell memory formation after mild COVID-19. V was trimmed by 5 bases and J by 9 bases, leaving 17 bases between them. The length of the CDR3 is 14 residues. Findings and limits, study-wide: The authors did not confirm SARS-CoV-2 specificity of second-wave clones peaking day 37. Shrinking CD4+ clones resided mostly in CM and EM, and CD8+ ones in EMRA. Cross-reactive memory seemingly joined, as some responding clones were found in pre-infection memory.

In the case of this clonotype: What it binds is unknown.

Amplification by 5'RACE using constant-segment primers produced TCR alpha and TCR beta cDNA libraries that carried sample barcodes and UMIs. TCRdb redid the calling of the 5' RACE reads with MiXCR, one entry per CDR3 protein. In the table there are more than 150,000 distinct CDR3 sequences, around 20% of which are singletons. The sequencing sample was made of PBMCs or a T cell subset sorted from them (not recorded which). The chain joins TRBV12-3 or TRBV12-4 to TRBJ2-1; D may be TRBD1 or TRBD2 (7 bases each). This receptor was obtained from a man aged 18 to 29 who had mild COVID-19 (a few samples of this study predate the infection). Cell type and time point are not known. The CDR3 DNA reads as TGTGCCAGCAGTCCACAAACAGGGGAGGGTGAGCAGTTCTTC. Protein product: CASSPQTGEGEQFF.